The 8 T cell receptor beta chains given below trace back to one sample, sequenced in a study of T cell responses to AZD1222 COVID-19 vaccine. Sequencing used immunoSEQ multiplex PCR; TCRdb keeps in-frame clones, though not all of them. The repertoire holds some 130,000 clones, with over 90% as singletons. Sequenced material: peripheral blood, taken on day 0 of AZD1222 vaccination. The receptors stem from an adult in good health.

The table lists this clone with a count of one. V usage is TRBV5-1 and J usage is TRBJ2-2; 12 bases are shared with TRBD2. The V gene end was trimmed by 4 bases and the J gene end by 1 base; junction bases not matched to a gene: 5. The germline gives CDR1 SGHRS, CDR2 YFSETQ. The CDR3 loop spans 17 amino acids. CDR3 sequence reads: CASSTGLAGMNTGELFF. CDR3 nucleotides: TGCGCCAGCAGCACTGGACTAGCGGGAATGAACACCGGGGAGCTGTTTTTT.

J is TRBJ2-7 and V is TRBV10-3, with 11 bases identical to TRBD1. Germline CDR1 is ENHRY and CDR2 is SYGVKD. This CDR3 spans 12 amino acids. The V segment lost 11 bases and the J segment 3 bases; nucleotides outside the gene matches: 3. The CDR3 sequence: CASGTGGYEQYF. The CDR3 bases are TGTGCCTCCGGGACAGGGGGCTACGAGCAGTACTTC.

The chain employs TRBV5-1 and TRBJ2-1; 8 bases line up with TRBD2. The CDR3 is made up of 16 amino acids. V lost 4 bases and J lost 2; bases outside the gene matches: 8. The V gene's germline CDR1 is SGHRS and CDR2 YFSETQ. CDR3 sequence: CASSQEVAGTYNEQFF. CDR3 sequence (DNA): TGCGCCAGCAGCCAAGAGGTAGCGGGGACCTACAATGAGCAGTTCTTC.

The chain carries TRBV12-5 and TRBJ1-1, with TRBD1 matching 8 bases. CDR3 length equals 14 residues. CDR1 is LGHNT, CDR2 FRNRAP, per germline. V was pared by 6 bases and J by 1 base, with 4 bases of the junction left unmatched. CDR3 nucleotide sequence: TGTGCTAGTGGACCCGGACAGGGGAACACTGAAGCTTTCTTT. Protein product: CASGPGQGNTEAFF.

The CDR3 is CASSFGQSSYEQYF. The CDR3 DNA sequence: TGCGCCAGCAGCTTTGGTCAGAGCTCCTACGAGCAGTACTTC. V gene TRBV5-1 combines with J gene TRBJ2-7; D is uncertain. CDR3 length equals 14 residues. Trimming left V 2 bases short and J 0 bases short, with 9 bases between. Per germline, CDR1 SGHRS and CDR2 YFSETQ.

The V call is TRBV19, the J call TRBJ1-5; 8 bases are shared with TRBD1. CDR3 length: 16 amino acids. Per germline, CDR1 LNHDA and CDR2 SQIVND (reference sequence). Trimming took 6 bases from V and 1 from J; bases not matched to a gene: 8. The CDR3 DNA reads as TGTGCCAGTAGCCACTGGACAGGGCAAAGCAATCAGCCCCAGCATTTT. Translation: CASSHWTGQSNQPQHF.

As DNA, the CDR3 is TGTGCCAGCTCACCCCTAGCGGCCAGCTCCTACAATGAGCAGTTCTTC. Protein product: CASSPLAASSYNEQFF. This sequence joins TRBV18 and TRBJ2-1; 7 bases are a match to TRBD2. J was trimmed by 0 bases and V by 3 bases; bases with no gene match: 5. Germline CDR1 and CDR2: KGHSH and LQKENI. The CDR3 consists of 16 residues. Full variable domain (missing parts from reference TRBV18 and TRBJ2-1): NAGVMQNPRHLVRRRGQEARLRCSPMKGHSHVYWYRQLPEEGLKFMVYLQKENIIDESGMPKERFSAEFPKEGPSILRIQQVVRGDSAAYFCASSPLAASSYNEQFFGPGTRLTVL.

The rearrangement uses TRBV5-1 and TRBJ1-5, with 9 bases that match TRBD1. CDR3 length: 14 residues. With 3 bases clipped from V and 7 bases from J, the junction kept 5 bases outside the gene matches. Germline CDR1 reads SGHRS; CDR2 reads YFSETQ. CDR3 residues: CASSYTGGQQPQHF. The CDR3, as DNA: TGCGCCAGCAGCTACACAGGGGGCCAGCAGCCCCAGCATTTT. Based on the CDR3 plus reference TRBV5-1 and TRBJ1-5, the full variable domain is KAGVTQTPRYLIKTRGQQVTLSCSPISGHRSVSWYQQTPGQGLQFLFEYFSETQRNKGNFPGRFSGRQFSNSRSEMNVSTLELGDSALYLCASSYTGGQQPQHFGDGTRLSIL.